This T cell receptor beta chain was retrieved from a study of CD8+ T cells in alopecia areata. Study-level results: The study also sequences resident alphabeta T cells of normal skin in scalp samples. Sharing of TCR sequences between patients (possibly for HLA-related reasons) was less clear than in mice.

The CDR3 contains 15 residues. Germline V gives CDR1 SGHRS, CDR2 YFSETQ. V lost 7 bases, J lost 4 bases, and 13 bases stayed unmatched. Following RNA extraction, reverse transcription yielded cDNA that acted as the sequencing template. The repertoire was sequenced with immunoSEQ multiplex PCR; TCRdb's copy has only in-frame clones and lacks some. The sample has some 170,000 clones, around 50% seen once. Details on this clone: Antigen: not known.

This clonotype originated in a human donor with alopecia areata. The material was CD4+ T cells sorted from blood, obtained at week 0. This chain uses TRBV5-1 with TRBJ1-1; 7 positions match TRBD1. CDR3 sequence (DNA): TGCGCCAGCGGAATTTTACAGGGGACGGGCACTGAAGCTTTCTTT. Amino acids: CASGILQGTGTEAFF.